A single sample gave rise to the 28 T cell receptor beta chains below, sequenced in a study of Graves' ophthalmopathy and Graves' hyperthyroidism. Scientists amplified the TCR beta CDR3 regions from RNA transcripts. Second-round multiplex PCR followed a first-round RT-PCR using HTBI primers. TCRdb ran MiXCR on the multiplex PCR reads and lists one entry per CDR3 protein. The repertoire includes about 740,000 distinct CDR3 sequences, roughly two fifths of them detected once, and 40% to 55% sits in the top ten. Sequencing used peripheral blood. Source of these receptors: an adult man with Graves' ophthalmopathy.

A few counts support this clonotype. The rearrangement joins TRBV3-1 to TRBJ2-7; the D is unclear. CDR3 length equals 14 residues. V lost 1 base to trimming and J lost 6 bases, with 13 bases between them. Germline V lookup: CDR1 LGHDT, CDR2 YNNKEL (reference sequence). As DNA, the CDR3 is TGTGCCAGCAGCCAAGGACGGTCGGGTCGCGAGCAGTACTTC. Its translation is CASSQGRSGREQYF.

The table lists this clonotype with many counts. The chain carries TRBV2 and TRBJ1-1; tentative D call: TRBD1 (6 bases). V gave up 5 bases and J gave up 5 bases, with 15 bases separating them. Germline values: CDR1 SNHLY, CDR2 FYNNEI. This CDR3 contains 14 residues. In DNA, the CDR3 is TGTGCCAGCAGTAAAGAACCCCAGGGGACTGAAGCTTTCTTT. Translation gives CASSKEPQGTEAFF.

Worth noting for this clonotype: Germline is not matched at one junction end, which may reflect a read error. This rearrangement joins TRBV25-1 to TRBJ2-7; D unclear. CDR3 length equals 12 residues. Germline V CDR1 and CDR2: MGHDK, SYGVNS. The DNA for the CDR3 is TGCGCCAGCAGCTTGTACGACTCCGAGCAGTACTTC. This codes for CASSLYDSEQYF.

The gene calls are TRBV9 and TRBJ1-5, with no clear D. Germline values: CDR1 SGDLS, CDR2 YYNGEE. With 0 bases removed from V and 0 bases from J, the gap between germline ends came to 13 bases. The CDR3 spans 17 residues. This CDR3 reads CASSVGGAEYSNQPQHF. The CDR3 DNA follows: TGTGCCAGCAGCGTAGGAGGAGCGGAATATAGCAATCAGCCCCAGCATTTT. The full variable domain, with the rest looked up from reference TRBV9 and TRBJ1-5, is DSGVTQTPKHLITATGQRVTLRCSPRSGDLSVYWYQQSLDQGLQFLIQYYNGEERAKGNILERFSAQQFPDLHSELNLSSLELGDSALYFCASSVGGAEYSNQPQHFGDGTRLSIL.

V is TRBV7-9 and J is TRBJ2-6; 12 nucleotides align to TRBD1. This CDR3 is 18 amino acids long. CDR1 is SEHNR and CDR2 is FQNEAQ in the germline V gene (reference sequence). V dropped 5 bases and J dropped 4; count of bases not matched to a gene: 9. Here the CDR3 DNA reads TGTGCCAGCAGCGGAACCGGGACAGGGGGCGCCGGGGCCAACGTCCTGACTTTC. It encodes CASSGTGTGGAGANVLTF.

In its sample, this clonotype was seen many times. The chain employs TRBV14 and TRBJ2-5; a possible D gene is TRBD2 (5 bases). The CDR3 is 15 residues long. Germline CDR1 reads SGHDN; CDR2 reads FVKESK. Trimming stripped 3 bases from V and 5 bases from J, with 16 bases between. CDR3 nucleotide sequence: TGTGCCAGCAGCCATCTGGCGGGCCAAGGGGAGACCCAGTACTTC. Protein sequence: CASSHLAGQGETQYF.

The chain joins TRBV29-1 to TRBJ1-4; 8 bases align to TRBD1. Germline trimming cut 6 bases from V and 8 bases from J; bases unmatched to any gene: 5. The CDR3 length is 12 residues. CDR1 and CDR2 from the germline V gene are SQVTM and ANQGSEA. The CDR3 is CSVGRTGEKLFF. CDR3 coding DNA: TGCAGCGTGGGACGGACAGGGGAAAAACTGTTTTTT.

The gene calls are TRBV4-2 and TRBJ1-1, with D uncertain. The CDR3 has 16 amino acids. The germline V gene has CDR1 LGHNA and CDR2 YNFKEQ. V shed 0 bases and J shed 1 base, with 12 bases lying between them. The CDR3 DNA reads TGTGCCAGCAGCCAAGACGAGGTGGCAGGGAACACTGAAGCTTTCTTT. As protein: CASSQDEVAGNTEAFF.

In its sample, this clonotype was seen a few times. The chain is built from TRBV7-2 and TRBJ2-2; TRBD1 aligns across 8 bases. CDR3 length: 15 residues. J lost 7 bases, V lost 4 bases, and 8 bases had no gene match. Germline CDR1 is SGHTA and CDR2 is FQGNSA. The CDR3 coding sequence is TGTGCCAGCAGCTCCGGGACAGGCTACTACGGGGAGCTGTTTTTT. As protein: CASSSGTGYYGELFF.

This clonotype was seen a few times. The rearrangement links TRBV5-4 to TRBJ2-7, with D possibly matching TRBD2 (5 bases). Germline loops: CDR1 SGHNT, CDR2 YYREEE (reference sequence). This CDR3 is built from 14 residues. V dropped 3 bases and J dropped 2 bases, with 12 bases sitting between them. The CDR3 nucleotides are TGTGCCAGCAGCTCCCTTTACGGGACCTACGAGCAGTACTTC. This translates into CASSSLYGTYEQYF.

The chain couples TRBV6-1 to TRBJ1-1; D unresolved. CDR1 is MNHNS, CDR2 SASEGT, per germline. The length of the CDR3 is 14 residues. This chain's CDR3 is CARDFSTGGTEAFF. Written as DNA, the CDR3 is TGTGCTAGAGATTTCAGCACTGGAGGAACTGAAGCTTTCTTT.

The rearrangement joins TRBV7-3 to TRBJ2-5, with D perhaps assigned TRBD1 or TRBD2 (5 bases each). V lost 1 base, J lost 4 bases, and 13 bases lay in between. CDR3 length: 15 amino acids. Germline V lookup: CDR1 SGHTA, CDR2 FQGTGA. CDR3 protein: CASSLIGARGETQYF. CDR3 bases: TGTGCCAGCAGCTTAATTGGGGCTCGGGGAGAGACCCAGTACTTC.

The V gene is TRBV5-6, the J gene TRBJ1-2; no reliable D call. CDR1 is SGHDT, CDR2 YYEEEE, per germline. The V gene lost 0 bases and the J gene lost 0 bases, with 18 bases spanning the gap. The CDR3 totals 18 residues. The CDR3 sequence is CASSLAMRRRSPNYGYTF. CDR3 DNA: TGTGCCAGCAGCTTGGCAATGAGGCGCAGAAGTCCTAACTATGGCTACACCTTC. Variable domain in full (rest from reference TRBV5-6 and TRBJ1-2): DAGVTQSPTHLIKTRGQQVTLRCSPKSGHDTVSWYQQALGQGPQFIFQYYEEEERQRGNFPDRFSGHQFPNYSSELNVNALLLGDSALYLCASSLAMRRRSPNYGYTFGSGTRLTVV.

This clonotype was detected a few times. The genes are TRBV7-9 and TRBJ2-7, with TRBD2 matching 9 bases. The CDR3 is made up of 16 amino acids. The junction had 4 bases not matched to a gene; V was cut back by 0 bases and J by 1 base. The germline V gene has CDR1 SEHNR and CDR2 FQNEAQ (reference sequence). The chain's CDR3 is CASSLALAGYSYEQYF. CDR3 in DNA: TGTGCCAGCAGCTTAGCCCTAGCGGGATATTCCTACGAGCAGTACTTC.

The chain is built from TRBV9 and TRBJ1-6; no clear D gene. The germline gives CDR1 SGDLS, CDR2 YYNGEE. V lost 6 bases and J lost 7, with 17 bases in between. CDR3 length equals 15 residues. In DNA form, the CDR3 reads TGTGCCAGCACGTCTGAGGGAAGCAACAATTCACCCCTCCACTTT. This codes for CASTSEGSNNSPLHF.

This chain joins TRBV5-6 and TRBJ1-1, with D tentatively TRBD1 (5 bases). CDR3 length: 12 amino acids. The germline V gene encodes CDR1 SGHDT and CDR2 YYEEEE. Trimming pared 4 bases from V and 8 bases from J, leaving 12 bases between. The CDR3 protein is CASSIGHYEAFF. CDR3 nucleotide sequence: TGTGCCAGCAGCATCGGACACTACGAAGCTTTCTTT.

This chain links TRBV5-6 with TRBJ2-7, with D possibly matching TRBD2 (6 bases). CDR1 is SGHDT, CDR2 YYEEEE, per germline. Trimming took off 2 bases at V and 2 bases at J, with 14 bases between the two ends. This CDR3 contains 15 residues. In DNA, the CDR3 is TGTGCCAGCAGCTTAGCAGGAGGGAGAGCCTACGAGCAGTACTTC. Its translation: CASSLAGGRAYEQYF.

The chain combines TRBV6-6 with TRBJ2-1, with 8 bases aligning to TRBD1. The V gene's germline CDR1 is MNHNY and CDR2 SVGAGI (reference sequence). There are 15 residues in the CDR3. With 5 bases clipped from V and 3 bases from J, the junction kept 6 bases outside the gene matches. This CDR3 reads CASSRAGGNYNEQFF. In nucleotides, the CDR3 is TGTGCCAGCAGTAGAGCAGGGGGCAACTACAATGAGCAGTTCTTC.

This clonotype occurred many times. The rearrangement links TRBV10-2 to TRBJ1-5; the D gene is possibly TRBD1 (5 bases). Per germline, CDR1 WSHSY and CDR2 SAAADI. V lost 1 base and J lost 2, with 6 bases in between. The CDR3 is 14 residues long. This CDR3 is CASSEWGGNQPQHF. The DNA for the CDR3 is TGCGCCAGCAGTGAGTGGGGGGGCAATCAGCCCCAGCATTTT.

This clonotype has just a few counts. CDR3 loop: CASSPWDTLEGANVLTF. Written as DNA, the CDR3 is TGTGCCAGTAGTCCTTGGGACACCCTCGAGGGGGCCAACGTCCTGACTTTC. The chain links TRBV19 to TRBJ2-6, with a weak D call TRBD1 (6 bases). The CDR3 is made up of 17 amino acids. Germline CDR1 is LNHDA and CDR2 is SQIVND (reference sequence). Trimming removed 5 bases from V and 4 bases from J, with 18 bases in between.

For this clonotype: A read error may produce the germline difference seen at one junction end. The chain is built from TRBV5-6 and TRBJ1-2; 12 bases map to TRBD1. CDR3 length: 15 amino acids. Looked up from germline, CDR1 is SGHDT and CDR2 is YYEEEE. CDR3 sequence reads: CANSMGQGADYGYTF. As DNA, the CDR3 is TGTGCCAACAGCATGGGACAGGGGGCTGACTATGGCTACACCTTC.

This chain connects TRBV10-3 to TRBJ2-2, with D perhaps matching TRBD1 (5 bases). With 11 bases removed from V and 6 bases from J, the gap between germline ends came to 16 bases. The CDR3 runs to 13 residues. CDR1 is ENHRY, CDR2 SYGVKD, per germline. The CDR3, as DNA: TGTGCCGCGGCGCCTTGGGGCGCCGGGGAGCTGTTTTTT. It specifies CAAAPWGAGELFF.

A note on this clonotype: One junction end disagrees with the germline gene, perhaps due to a read error. This chain uses TRBV10-3 with TRBJ1-5, with D tentatively TRBD1 (5 bases). Germline CDR1 and CDR2: ENHRY and SYGVKD. The CDR3 is 14 residues long. The CDR3, as DNA: TGTGCCAGCAGTTATTCCAGGGTGTCCCAGCCCCAGCATTTT. Protein: CASSYSRVSQPQHF.

A few counts support this clonotype. The V gene is TRBV7-9, the J gene TRBJ2-7, with D tentatively TRBD2 (7 bases). Germline V gene sequence: CDR1 SEHNR, CDR2 FQNEAQ (reference sequence). This CDR3 has 14 amino acids. The V end was cut by 3 bases, the J end by 7 bases, with 16 bases between. In DNA form, the CDR3 reads TGTGCCAGCAGCTTTAGTGGGGGGGCTGTAGAGCAGTACTTC. Protein sequence: CASSFSGGAVEQYF.

The chain is built from TRBV2 and TRBJ2-7; maybe TRBD1 (5 bases). The V gene lost 4 bases and the J gene lost 2 bases, with 9 bases spanning the gap. Germline V lookup: CDR1 SNHLY, CDR2 FYNNEI. The CDR3 is made up of 13 amino acids. Written as DNA, the CDR3 is TGTGCCAGCAGTGTTAGGACAACCTACGAGCAGTACTTC. Amino acid sequence: CASSVRTTYEQYF. Drawing the rest from reference TRBV2 and TRBJ2-7, the complete variable domain is EPEVTQTPSHQVTQMGQEVILRCVPISNHLYFYWYRQILGQKVEFLVSFYNNEISEKSEIFDDQFSVERPDGSNFTLKIRSTKLEDSAMYFCASSVRTTYEQYFGPGTRLTVT.

This clonotype was observed once. V usage is TRBV10-3 and J usage is TRBJ1-6; D is unclear. Trimming removed 0 bases at V and 10 bases at J, with 7 bases between. CDR1 ENHRY and CDR2 SYGVKD come from the germline V gene. The CDR3 spans 13 residues. The CDR3 region is CAISESRESPLHF. For the CDR3, the DNA is TGTGCCATCAGTGAGTCACGGGAATCACCCCTCCACTTT.

This clonotype was counted ten times or more. V is TRBV7-9 and J is TRBJ1-1; no firm D call. Germline assignment: CDR1 SEHNR and CDR2 FQNEAQ (reference sequence). CDR3 length: 14 residues. The V end lost 2 bases, the J end lost 2 bases, and 9 bases lay between the germline ends. The CDR3 DNA reads as TGTGCCAGCAGCTTACGGGCCGGTAACACTGAAGCTTTCTTT. Protein: CASSLRAGNTEAFF.

The V call is TRBV2, the J call TRBJ2-7, with TRBD1 identical over 11 bases. The germline V gene encodes CDR1 SNHLY and CDR2 FYNNEI. V trimming: 4 bases; J trimming: 2 bases; junction bases outside the gene matches: 4. The CDR3 covers 15 residues. CDR3 DNA sequence: TGTGCCAGCAGTGGGACAGGGGGCATCGCCTACGAGCAGTACTTC. Its translation: CASSGTGGIAYEQYF.